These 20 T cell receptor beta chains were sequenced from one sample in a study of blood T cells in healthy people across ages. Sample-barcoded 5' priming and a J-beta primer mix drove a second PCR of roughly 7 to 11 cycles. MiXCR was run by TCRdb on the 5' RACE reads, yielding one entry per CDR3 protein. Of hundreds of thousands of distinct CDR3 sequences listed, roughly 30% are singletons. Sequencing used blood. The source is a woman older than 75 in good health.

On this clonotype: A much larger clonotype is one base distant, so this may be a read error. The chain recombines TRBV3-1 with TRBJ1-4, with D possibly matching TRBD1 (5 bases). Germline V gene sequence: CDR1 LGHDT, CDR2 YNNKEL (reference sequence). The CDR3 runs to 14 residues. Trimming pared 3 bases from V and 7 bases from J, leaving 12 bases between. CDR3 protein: CASSHWQGGEKLFF. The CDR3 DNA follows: TGTGCCAGCAGCCATTGGCAGGGTGGTGAAAAACTGTTTTTT.

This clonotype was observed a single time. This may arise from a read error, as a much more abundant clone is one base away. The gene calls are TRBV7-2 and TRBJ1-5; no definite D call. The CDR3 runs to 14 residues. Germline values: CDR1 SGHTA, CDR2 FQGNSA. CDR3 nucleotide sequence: TGTGCCGGCAGCTTAAATATCGGTTATCAGCCCCAGCATTTT. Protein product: CAGSLNIGYQPQHF. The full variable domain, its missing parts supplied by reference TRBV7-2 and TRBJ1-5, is GAGVSQSPSNKVTEKGKDVELRCDPISGHTALYWYRQSLGQGLEFLIYFQGNSAPDKSGLPSDRFSAERTGGSVSTLTIQRTQQEDSAVYLCAGSLNIGYQPQHFGDGTRLSIL.

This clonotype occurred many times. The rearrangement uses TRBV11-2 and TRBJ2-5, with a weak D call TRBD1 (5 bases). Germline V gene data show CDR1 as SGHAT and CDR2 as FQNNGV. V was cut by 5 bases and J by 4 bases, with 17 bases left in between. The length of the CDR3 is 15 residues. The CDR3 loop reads CASSPNAGKRETQYF. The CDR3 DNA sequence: TGTGCCAGCAGCCCCAACGCAGGGAAAAGAGAGACCCAGTACTTC.

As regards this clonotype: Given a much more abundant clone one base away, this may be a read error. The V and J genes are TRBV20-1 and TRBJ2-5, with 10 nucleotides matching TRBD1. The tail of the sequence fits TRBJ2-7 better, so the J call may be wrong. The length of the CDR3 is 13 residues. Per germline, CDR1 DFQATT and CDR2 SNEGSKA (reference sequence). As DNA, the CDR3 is TGCAGTGCTTTGGGACAGGGGTGGAACGAGCAGTACTTC. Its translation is CSALGQGWNEQYF.

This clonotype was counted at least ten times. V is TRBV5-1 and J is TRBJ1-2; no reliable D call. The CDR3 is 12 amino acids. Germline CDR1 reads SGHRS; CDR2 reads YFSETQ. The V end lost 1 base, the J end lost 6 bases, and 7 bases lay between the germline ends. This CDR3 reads CASSLQGNGYTF. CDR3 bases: TGCGCCAGCAGCTTGCAAGGGAATGGCTACACCTTC.

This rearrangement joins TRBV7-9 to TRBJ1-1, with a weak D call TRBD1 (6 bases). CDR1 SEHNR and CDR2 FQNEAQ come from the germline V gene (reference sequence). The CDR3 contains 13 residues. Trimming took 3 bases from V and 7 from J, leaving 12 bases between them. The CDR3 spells CASSFGGGNEAFF. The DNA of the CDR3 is TGTGCCAGCAGCTTCGGAGGGGGTAATGAAGCTTTCTTT. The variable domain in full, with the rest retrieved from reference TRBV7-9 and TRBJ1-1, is DTGVSQNPRHKITKRGQNVTFRCDPISEHNRLYWYRQTLGQGPEFLTYFQNEAQLEKSRLLSDRFSAERPKGSFSTLEIQRTEQGDSAMYLCASSFGGGNEAFFGQGTRLTVV.

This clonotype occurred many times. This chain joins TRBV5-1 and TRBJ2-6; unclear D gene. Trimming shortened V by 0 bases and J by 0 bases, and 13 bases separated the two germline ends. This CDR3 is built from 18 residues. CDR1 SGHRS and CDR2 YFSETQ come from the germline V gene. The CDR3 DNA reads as TGCGCCAGCAGCTTGGGCGCAGGTTCAATCTCTGGGGCCAACGTCCTGACTTTC. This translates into CASSLGAGSISGANVLTF.

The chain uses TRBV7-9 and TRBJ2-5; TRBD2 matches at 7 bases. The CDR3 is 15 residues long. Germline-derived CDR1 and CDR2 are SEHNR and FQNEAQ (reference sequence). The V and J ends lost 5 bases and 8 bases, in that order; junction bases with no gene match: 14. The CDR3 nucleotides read TGTGCCAGCAGCGGACCAGGACTAGGGCCCAGAACCCAGTACTTC. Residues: CASSGPGLGPRTQYF.

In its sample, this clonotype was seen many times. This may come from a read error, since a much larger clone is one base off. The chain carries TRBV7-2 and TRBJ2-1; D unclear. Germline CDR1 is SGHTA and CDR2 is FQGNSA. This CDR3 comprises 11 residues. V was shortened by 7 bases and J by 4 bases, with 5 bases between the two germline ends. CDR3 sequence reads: CASTRYNEQFF. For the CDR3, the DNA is TGTGCCAGCACCCGGTACAATGAGCAGTTCTTC.

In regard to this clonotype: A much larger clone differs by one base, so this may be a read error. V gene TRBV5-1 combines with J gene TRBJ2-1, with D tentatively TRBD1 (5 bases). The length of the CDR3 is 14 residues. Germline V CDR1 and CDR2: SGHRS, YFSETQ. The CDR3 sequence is CASGFTRDYNEQFF. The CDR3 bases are TGCGCCAGCGGCTTCACCAGGGACTACAATGAGCAGTTCTTC.

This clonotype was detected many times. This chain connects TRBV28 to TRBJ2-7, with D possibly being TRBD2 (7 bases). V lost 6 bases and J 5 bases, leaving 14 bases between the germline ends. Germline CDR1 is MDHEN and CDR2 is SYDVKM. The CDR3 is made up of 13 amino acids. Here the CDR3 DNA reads TGTGCCAGCAGGGCCGGGGGGCGGGACGAGCAGTACTTC. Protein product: CASRAGGRDEQYF.

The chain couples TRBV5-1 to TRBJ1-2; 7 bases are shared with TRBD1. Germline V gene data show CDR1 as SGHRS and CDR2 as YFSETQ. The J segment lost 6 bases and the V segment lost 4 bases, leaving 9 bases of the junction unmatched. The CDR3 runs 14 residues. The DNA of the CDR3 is TGCGCCAGCAGCCGGACAGGTAGAGGAGATGGCTACACCTTC. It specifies CASSRTGRGDGYTF.

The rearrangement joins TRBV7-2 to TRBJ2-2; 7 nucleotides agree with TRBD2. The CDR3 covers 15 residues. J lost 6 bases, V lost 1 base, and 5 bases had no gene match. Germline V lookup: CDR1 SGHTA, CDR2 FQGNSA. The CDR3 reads CASSLVGLGSGELFF. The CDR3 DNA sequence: TGTGCCAGCAGCTTAGTTGGACTAGGTTCCGGGGAGCTGTTTTTT.

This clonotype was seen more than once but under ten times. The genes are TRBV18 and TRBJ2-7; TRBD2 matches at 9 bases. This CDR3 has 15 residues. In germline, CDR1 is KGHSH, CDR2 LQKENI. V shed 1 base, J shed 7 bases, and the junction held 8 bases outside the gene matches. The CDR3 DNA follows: TGTGCCAGCTCACCACAGCGGGGGGTCCCCGGAGAGCAGTACTTC. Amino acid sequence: CASSPQRGVPGEQYF.

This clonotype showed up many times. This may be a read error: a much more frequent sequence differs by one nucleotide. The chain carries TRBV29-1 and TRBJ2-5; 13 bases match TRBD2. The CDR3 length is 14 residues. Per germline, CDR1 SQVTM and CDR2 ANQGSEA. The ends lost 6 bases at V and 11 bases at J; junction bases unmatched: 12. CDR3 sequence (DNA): TGCAGCGTCCGACTAGCGGGGGGTTACAATGAGCAGTACTTC. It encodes CSVRLAGGYNEQYF.

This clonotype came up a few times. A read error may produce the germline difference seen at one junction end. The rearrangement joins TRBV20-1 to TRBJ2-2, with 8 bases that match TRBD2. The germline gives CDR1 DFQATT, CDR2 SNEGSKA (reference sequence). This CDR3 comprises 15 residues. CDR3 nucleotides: TGCGGTGCTAGGCCCGGGGGGGCGAACACCGGGGAGCTGTTTTTT. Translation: CGARPGGANTGELFF.

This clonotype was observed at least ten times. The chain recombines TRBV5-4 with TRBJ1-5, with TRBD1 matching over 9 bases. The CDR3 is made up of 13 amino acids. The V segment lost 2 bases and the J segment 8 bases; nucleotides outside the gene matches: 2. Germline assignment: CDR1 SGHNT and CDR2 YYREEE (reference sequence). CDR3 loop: CASSFGQGKPQHF. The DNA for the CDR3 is TGTGCCAGCAGCTTCGGACAGGGGAAGCCCCAGCATTTT.

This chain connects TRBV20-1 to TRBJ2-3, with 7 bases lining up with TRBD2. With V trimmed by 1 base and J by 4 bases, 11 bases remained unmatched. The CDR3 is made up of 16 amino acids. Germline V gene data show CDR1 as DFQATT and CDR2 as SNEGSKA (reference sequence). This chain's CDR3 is CSARGAAGRRADTQYF. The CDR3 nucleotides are TGCAGTGCTAGAGGGGCAGCGGGGCGGAGAGCAGATACGCAGTATTTT.

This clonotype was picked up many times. CDR3 in DNA: TGTGCCAGCAGTGAAGCCAGGACAATAGGGACCCAGTACTTC. This sequence encodes CASSEARTIGTQYF. The gene calls are TRBV2 and TRBJ2-7; D may be TRBD1 (5 bases). The J call may be faulty, since TRBJ2-5 better matches the DNA end. From germline, CDR1 is SNHLY and CDR2 FYNNEI. The CDR3 sequence is 14 residues long.

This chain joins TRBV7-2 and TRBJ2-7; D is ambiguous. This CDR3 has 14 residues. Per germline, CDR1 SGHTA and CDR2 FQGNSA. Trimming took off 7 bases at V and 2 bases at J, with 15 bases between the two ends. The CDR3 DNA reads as TGTGCCAGCACCCCAGAGGCCTTAACCTACGAGCAGTACTTC. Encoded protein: CASTPEALTYEQYF. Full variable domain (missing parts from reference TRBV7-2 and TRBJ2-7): GAGVSQSPSNKVTEKGKDVELRCDPISGHTALYWYRQSLGQGLEFLIYFQGNSAPDKSGLPSDRFSAERTGGSVSTLTIQRTQQEDSAVYLCASTPEALTYEQYFGPGTRLTVT.